Here is one TCR beta chain with its context. What it binds is not known. Primers used in a second PCR of about 6 to 11 cycles were a sample-barcoded 5' primer and a J-beta primer mix. The study obtained at least 2.5 million CDR3-containing paired-end reads from every sample. TCRdb analysed the 5' RACE reads with MiXCR anew, one entry per CDR3 protein. The table lists more than 550,000 distinct CDR3 sequences, 20% to 25% of them singletons. The sample originates from a study of blood T cells in healthy people across ages. Overall study findings and caveats: Naive and antigen-experienced cells were not separated, limiting conclusive comparison. Donor CMV infection status was unknown, possibly confounding age-related changes in expanded clonotypes.

The CDR3 is 15 amino acids. Germline V CDR1 and CDR2: MNHEY, SVGAGI. The V end lost 0 bases, the J end lost 8 bases, and 11 bases lay between the germline ends. Sequencing input: blood. The chain employs TRBV6-5 and TRBJ1-6; D uncertain. The clonotype was recovered from a man between 70 and 80 years old in good health. In nucleotides, the CDR3 is TGTGCCAGCAGTTACTCGAGGGCCCAAGATTCACCCCTCCACTTT. Its translation is CASSYSRAQDSPLHF.